Following are 12 T cell receptor beta chains from one sample sequenced in a study of T cells in Graves' hyperthyroidism and ophthalmopathy. RNA transcripts were the template for amplifying TCR beta CDR3 regions. Primed by the HTBI set, a first-round RT-PCR was run on the TCR CDR3. TCRdb re-called the multiplex PCR reads through MiXCR, storing one row per CDR3 protein. The sample comprises about 500,000 distinct CDR3 sequences, about 16% of which are singletons, and less than 30% rests with the top ten. Sequenced input: blood. The receptors come from a woman in her twenties or thirties with Graves' ophthalmopathy.

There are many counts of this clonotype. J is TRBJ1-3 and V is TRBV28; no definite D call. Trimming removed 5 bases from V and 0 bases from J, with 11 bases in between. The CDR3 runs 15 residues. Germline CDR1 reads MDHEN; CDR2 reads SYDVKM. The CDR3, as DNA: TGTGCCAGCAGTGAACACACAGCCTCTGGAAACACCATATATTTT. Protein: CASSEHTASGNTIYF. Drawing the rest from reference TRBV28 and TRBJ1-3, the complete variable domain is DVKVTQSSRYLVKRTGEKVFLECVQDMDHENMFWYRQDPGLGLRLIYFSYDVKMKEKGDIPEGYSVSREKKERFSLILESASTNQTSMYLCASSEHTASGNTIYFGEGSWLTVV.

The sample holds many counts of this clonotype. The DNA of the CDR3 is TGCAGTGCTAGAGATTTAACGCGGATCAAGAATCAGCCCCAGCATTTT. It encodes CSARDLTRIKNQPQHF. This chain uses TRBV20-1 with TRBJ1-5, with unresolved D. Germline lookup yields CDR1 DFQATT and CDR2 SNEGSKA (reference sequence). V lost 0 bases to trimming and J lost 4 bases, with 16 bases between them. This CDR3 has 16 residues.

This clonotype was seen only a few times. V usage is TRBV14 and J usage is TRBJ2-1, with D perhaps matching TRBD1 or TRBD2 (5 bases each). The germline V gene encodes CDR1 SGHDN and CDR2 FVKESK. The CDR3 has 16 residues. V lost 5 bases, J lost 6 bases, and 20 bases lay in between. DNA for the CDR3: TGTGCCAGCAGCTCTCACCACGGGACGATTATCAATGAGCAGTTCTTC. It is translated as CASSSHHGTIINEQFF.

There are many counts of this clonotype. The chain joins TRBV2 to TRBJ2-1, with TRBD1 as a possible D gene (5 bases). This CDR3 spans 15 amino acids. V shed 5 bases and J shed 0 bases, with 11 bases lying between them. Germline V gives CDR1 SNHLY, CDR2 FYNNEI. The CDR3 sequence: CASSRQSSSYNEQFF. The CDR3 nucleotides are TGTGCCAGCAGTCGACAGTCTTCCTCCTACAATGAGCAGTTCTTC.

The chain employs TRBV11-2 and TRBJ2-7, with D perhaps TRBD2 (6 bases). Germline assignment: CDR1 SGHAT and CDR2 FQNNGV. V gave up 5 bases and J gave up 2 bases, with 19 bases separating them. This CDR3 region has 16 residues. CDR3: CASSASGAGSAYEQYF. The DNA of the CDR3 is TGTGCCAGCAGCGCGTCCGGGGCGGGGTCCGCCTACGAGCAGTACTTC.

A remark on this clonotype: A much larger clonotype is one base distant, so this may be a read error. The rearrangement joins TRBV20-1 to TRBJ1-2; no definite D call. The germline V gene has CDR1 DFQATT and CDR2 SNEGSKA (reference sequence). The CDR3 is 14 residues long. The CDR3 bases are TGCAGTGCTAGAGATTTACGAGCTAACTGTGGCTACACCTTC. This gives the protein CSARDLRANCGYTF.

This clonotype was counted a few times. The rearrangement links TRBV9 to TRBJ2-1, with a weak D call TRBD1 (5 bases). The CDR3 consists of 14 residues. Germline loops: CDR1 SGDLS, CDR2 YYNGEE. Trimming cost V 4 bases and J 5 bases, with 13 bases left between them. The CDR3 sequence: CASSLKTENNEQFF. DNA of the CDR3: TGTGCCAGCAGCCTAAAGACAGAGAACAATGAGCAGTTCTTC. Looking up the rest from reference TRBV9 and TRBJ2-1 gives the full variable domain: DSGVTQTPKHLITATGQRVTLRCSPRSGDLSVYWYQQSLDQGLQFLIQYYNGEERAKGNILERFSAQQFPDLHSELNLSSLELGDSALYFCASSLKTENNEQFFGPGTRLTVL.

This clonotype has a handful of counts. The chain carries TRBV12-3 or TRBV12-4 and TRBJ1-4, with D tentatively TRBD1 (5 bases). With 7 bases removed from V and 7 bases from J, the gap between germline ends came to 13 bases. The CDR3 extends over 13 amino acids. The CDR3 nucleotides are TGTGCCAGCACCGAAAAGGGGATTGAAAAACTGTTTTTT. It encodes CASTEKGIEKLFF.

This clonotype was recorded at least ten times. The V call is TRBV27, the J call TRBJ1-1; a weak D match, TRBD1 (5 bases). The CDR3 runs 14 residues. CDR1 is MNHEY and CDR2 is SMNVEV in the germline V gene (reference sequence). V lost 5 bases and J 2 bases, leaving 12 bases between the germline ends. The CDR3 DNA reads as TGTGCCAGCAGTCCCGACAGAATCAACACTGAAGCTTTCTTT. Protein product: CASSPDRINTEAFF.

The CDR3 nucleotides are TGCAGCGTTGGAGCAGGCGGCGGGACACTCTCCGAGCAGTACTTC. Translation gives CSVGAGGGTLSEQYF. The genes are TRBV29-1 and TRBJ2-7, with D perhaps TRBD1 or TRBD2 (6 bases each). V lost 4 bases and J lost 6, with 22 bases in between. This CDR3 has 15 amino acids. From germline, CDR1 is SQVTM and CDR2 ANQGSEA.

This clonotype appeared many times. The V gene is TRBV20-1, the J gene TRBJ2-7; 9 bases are a match to TRBD1. Unmatched junction bases numbered 5, after V lost 0 bases and J lost 5 bases. This CDR3 is 14 amino acids long. CDR1 DFQATT and CDR2 SNEGSKA come from the germline V gene (reference sequence). CDR3 coding DNA: TGCAGTGCTAGAGATAGGGACAGGGCTGACGAGCAGTACTTC. Translation: CSARDRDRADEQYF.

This clonotype was counted ten times or more. In DNA, the CDR3 is TGCAGTGCTACTACAGATTTCTACGAGCAGTACTTC. Translation: CSATTDFYEQYF. The chain uses TRBV20-1 and TRBJ2-7, with D unresolved. CDR1 is DFQATT and CDR2 is SNEGSKA in the germline V gene (reference sequence). Trimming stripped 4 bases from V and 3 bases from J, with 10 bases between. The CDR3 is 12 residues long.